A selection of T cell receptor beta chains follows, all from one sample in a study of cytomegalovirus exposure and HLA in healthy donors. TCRdb's copy holds only in-frame clones and misses some; the assay was immunoSEQ multiplex PCR. The repertoire consists of under 150,000 clones, with approximately 80% occurring once and the leading ten covering 5% to 7.5%. Sequenced sample: PBMCs. Receptor source: a middle-aged woman in good health and CMV-seropositive. Each CDR3 is given with its conserved first and last residue.

V gene: TRBV29-1; J gene: TRBJ2-5; CDR3 protein: CSVDSGASQGETQYF
V gene: TRBV28; J gene: TRBJ2-2; CDR3 protein: CASSPPLLAAGTGELFF
V gene: TRBV4-1; J gene: TRBJ2-1; CDR3 protein: CASSTPGLKPYNEQFF
V gene: TRBV18; J gene: TRBJ2-5; CDR3 protein: CASSPQGQGGRETQYF
V gene: TRBV6-5; J gene: TRBJ1-5; CDR3 protein: CASSFSGGQPQHF
V gene: TRBV28; J gene: TRBJ2-7; CDR3 protein: CASRPFDRGGYEQYF
V gene: TRBV29-1; J gene: TRBJ2-1; CDR3 protein: CSVVGLASPGNEQFF
V gene: TRBV27; J gene: TRBJ1-2; CDR3 protein: CASSPSGQARDYGYTF
V gene: TRBV11-2; J gene: TRBJ1-2; CDR3 protein: CASSPTRRTGLYRGYTF
V gene: TRBV5-8; J gene: TRBJ1-2; CDR3 protein: CASSQSGQIRGGYTF
V gene: TRBV7-9; J gene: TRBJ1-2; CDR3 protein: CAEQGGYGYTF
V gene: TRBV16; J gene: TRBJ2-7; CDR3 protein: CASSQSGGASYEQYF
V gene: TRBV7-2; J gene: TRBJ1-2; CDR3 protein: CASSLDRGYGYTF
V gene: TRBV5-4; J gene: TRBJ1-2; CDR3 protein: CASSFSGLYGYTF
V gene: TRBV18; J gene: TRBJ2-7; CDR3 protein: CASSRGLAGDYEQYF
V gene: TRBV5-4; J gene: TRBJ2-7; CDR3 protein: CASSVAGVFEQYF
V gene: TRBV19; J gene: TRBJ2-1; CDR3 protein: CASSATSSPYNEQFF
V gene: TRBV28; J gene: TRBJ2-7; CDR3 protein: CASSSGYEQYF
V gene: TRBV27; J gene: TRBJ2-2; CDR3 protein: CASSHQGGRTGELFF
V gene: TRBV14; J gene: TRBJ2-7; CDR3 protein: CASSHMASREQYF
V gene: TRBV19; J gene: TRBJ2-1; CDR3 protein: CASNSGGYNEQFF
V gene: TRBV7-2; J gene: TRBJ2-3; CDR3 protein: CASSLYGDPRMDTQYF
V gene: TRBV5-1; J gene: TRBJ1-4; CDR3 protein: CASSLATVGEEKLFF
V gene: TRBV11-1; J gene: TRBJ2-4; CDR3 protein: CASRGSGSKNIQYF
V gene: TRBV11-2; J gene: TRBJ1-2; CDR3 protein: CASSPGTEYGYTF
V gene: TRBV11-3; J gene: TRBJ2-3; CDR3 protein: CASSLGLAGGPSSTDTQYF
V gene: TRBV9; J gene: TRBJ2-2; CDR3 protein: CASSVAGPANTGELFF
V gene: TRBV5-1; J gene: TRBJ2-3; CDR3 protein: CASSSAGGRSDTQYF
V gene: TRBV4-1; J gene: TRBJ1-5; CDR3 protein: CASSQERGSNQPQHF
V gene: TRBV7-2; J gene: TRBJ2-7; CDR3 protein: CASSARGRGEQYF
V gene: TRBV28; J gene: TRBJ1-2; CDR3 protein: CASGEQGNYGYTF
V gene: TRBV6-5; J gene: TRBJ2-7; CDR3 protein: CASSYRAGTPYEQYF
V gene: TRBV2; J gene: TRBJ1-4; CDR3 protein: CASTLGQSGEKLFF
V gene: TRBV13; J gene: TRBJ2-5; CDR3 protein: CASSFWEQETQYF
V gene: TRBV7-9; J gene: TRBJ2-1; CDR3 protein: CASSLMTGEQFF
V gene: TRBV11-2; J gene: TRBJ2-1; CDR3 protein: CASTPQRGGEQFF